What follows are 14 T cell receptor beta chains derived from one specimen sequenced in a study of glioma-infiltrating T cells. Amplification of TCR alpha and beta CDR3 regions from RNA used iRepertoire nested multiplex PCR. One entry per CDR3 protein results from TCRdb running MiXCR on the multiplex PCR reads. The sample contains 100,000 to 150,000 distinct CDR3 sequences, roughly 25% of which appear only once. The sample comprised glioma tissue, nonneoplastic brain tissue, or PBMCs (not recorded which). All receptors come from a human donor with low-grade glioma or glioblastoma, undergoing nonglioma brain surgery, or in good health (not recorded which).

About this clonotype: A read error is possible here, since a much larger clone lies one base away. The rearrangement joins TRBV18 to TRBJ2-2, with D possibly matching TRBD2 (6 bases). Trimming took off 5 bases at V and 3 bases at J, with 19 bases between the two ends. This CDR3 contains 17 residues. Germline V gives CDR1 KGHSH, CDR2 LQKENI. The CDR3 loop reads CASSSRRDSADTGELFF. CDR3 nucleotides: TGTGCCAGCTCATCACGCCGGGACTCGGCGGACACCGGGGAGCTGTTTTTT.

In its sample, this clonotype was seen many times. Here the CDR3 reads CATSDSSGSNEQFF. As DNA, the CDR3 is TGTGCCACCAGTGATTCCAGTGGTAGCAATGAGCAGTTCTTC. The genes are TRBV24-1 and TRBJ2-1; D is uncertain. The CDR3 consists of 14 residues. Germline CDR1 reads KGHDR; CDR2 reads SFDVKD. The V and J ends lost 2 bases and 6 bases respectively, with 10 bases between them.

This clonotype was picked up many times. The chain carries TRBV6-1 and TRBJ2-3; 11 positions match TRBD2. The CDR3 length is 15 residues. Germline CDR1 and CDR2: MNHNS and SASEGT. J lost 2 bases, V lost 4 bases, and 2 bases had no gene match. This chain's CDR3 is CASSGGLAVTDTQYF. CDR3 sequence (DNA): TGTGCCAGCAGTGGGGGACTAGCGGTCACAGATACGCAGTATTTT.

The table lists this clonotype with many counts. The chain joins TRBV20-1 to TRBJ2-7, with D possibly TRBD1 on 5 matching bases. Per germline, CDR1 DFQATT and CDR2 SNEGSKA (reference sequence). The V and J ends lost 3 bases and 7 bases respectively, with 10 bases between them. This CDR3 contains 11 residues. The DNA for the CDR3 is TGCAGTGCTAGGGAGACAGTTGAGCAGTACTTC. Translation gives CSARETVEQYF.

In its sample, this clonotype was seen many times. The chain is built from TRBV6-2 or TRBV6-3 and TRBJ2-4; 7 bases fit TRBD1. CDR1 is MNHEY and CDR2 is SVGEGT in the germline V gene. This CDR3 is built from 18 residues. V lost 2 bases, J lost 0 bases, and 10 bases stayed unmatched. CDR3 nucleotides: TGTGCCAGCAGTTACGCCCTTGGACAGGATGTAGCCAAAAACATTCAGTACTTC. Protein product: CASSYALGQDVAKNIQYF.

Remarks on this clonotype: It may be a read error: a sequence one base away is much more abundant. The chain uses TRBV6-6 and TRBJ1-4; TRBD1 is a possible D gene (6 bases). The CDR3 loop spans 14 amino acids. Germline V CDR1 and CDR2: MNHNY, SVGAGI (reference sequence). The ends were cut back, 5 bases at V and 10 bases at J, with 17 bases in the middle. CDR3 nucleotides: TGTGCCAGCAGTGAGGGGGGTGACCGTGGAAAACTGTTTTTT. Its translation: CASSEGGDRGKLFF.

Turning to this clonotype: A much larger clone differs from this one at a single base, so this may be a read error. The rearrangement uses TRBV7-8 and TRBJ1-1; D unresolved. V lost 4 bases to trimming and J lost 4 bases, with 16 bases between them. The CDR3 is 15 residues long. Germline V gene data show CDR1 as SGHVS and CDR2 as FQNEAQ. This CDR3 reads CASSSSDGEGTEAFF. The CDR3 nucleotides read TGTGCCAGCAGCTCTTCGGACGGGGAAGGCACTGAAGCTTTCTTT. Full variable domain (remainder filled in from reference TRBV7-8 and TRBJ1-1): GAGVSQSPRYKVAKRGQDVALRCDPISGHVSLFWYQQALGQGPEFLTYFQNEAQLDKSGLPSDRFFAERPEGSVSTLKIQRTQQEDSAVYLCASSSSDGEGTEAFFGQGTRLTVV.

This clonotype occurred many times. V is TRBV19 and J is TRBJ2-7, with a weak D call TRBD1 (6 bases). The CDR3 totals 15 residues. Germline CDR1 and CDR2: LNHDA and SQIVND (reference sequence). V was cut by 5 bases and J by 2 bases, with 16 bases left in between. CDR3 DNA sequence: TGTGCCAGTAGTGCTCGCCCAGGGGATACCTACGAGCAGTACTTC. This sequence encodes CASSARPGDTYEQYF.

This clonotype was recorded at least ten times. J is TRBJ2-3 and V is TRBV6-6; D is possibly TRBD2 (5 bases). The germline gives CDR1 MNHNY, CDR2 SVGAGI (reference sequence). V was trimmed by 2 bases and J by 7 bases, leaving 22 bases between them. The CDR3 covers 17 residues. Here the CDR3 DNA reads TGTGCCAGCAGTTACGAACCCAGCGGAGACGTACACTATACGCAGTATTTT. Its translation: CASSYEPSGDVHYTQYF.

This clonotype was picked up many times. The chain has TRBV3-1 and TRBJ2-7, with no clear D. Germline lookup yields CDR1 LGHDT and CDR2 YNNKEL (reference sequence). CDR3 length: 15 amino acids. Between the trimmed V and J ends, which lost 1 base and 5 bases, there was a span of 15 bases. The CDR3 DNA sequence: TGTGCCAGCAGCCAAGCGATGGGCCCAGGAGACGAGCAGTACTTC. Its protein is CASSQAMGPGDEQYF.

Worth noting for this clonotype: At one end the junction does not follow the germline gene, possibly because of a read error. The CDR3 reads CANSYSRSGSHLHF. The CDR3 region has the DNA TGTGCCAACAGTTACTCGCGCAGCGGGTCACACCTCCACTTT. The chain couples TRBV6-6 to TRBJ1-6; D not certain. Germline V gives CDR1 MNHNY, CDR2 SVGAGI (reference sequence). The CDR3 totals 14 residues.

There are many counts of this clonotype. The chain has TRBV12-3 or TRBV12-4 and TRBJ2-1, with 11 bases lining up with TRBD2. This CDR3 is 14 amino acids long. V was clipped by 3 bases and J by 8 bases; unmatched bases: 3. The CDR3 DNA follows: TGTGCCAGCAGTTTTGGGACTAGCGGCGATGAGCAGTTCTTC. This encodes CASSFGTSGDEQFF.

Notes on this clonotype: A clone one base away is much larger, so this may be a read error. This sequence joins TRBV12-3 or TRBV12-4 and TRBJ1-2; D unresolved. V lost 10 bases to trimming and J lost 4 bases, with 13 bases between them. The CDR3 is made up of 12 amino acids. CDR3 residues: CATNGEGYGYTF. The CDR3 nucleotides read TGTGCCACCAACGGGGAGGGCTATGGCTACACCTTC.

This clonotype was counted ten times or more. The chain recombines TRBV7-2 with TRBJ2-3; D call uncertain. This CDR3 is built from 13 residues. Germline CDR1 is SGHTA and CDR2 is FQGNSA. Trimming took off 1 base at V and 1 base at J, with 3 bases between the two ends. For the CDR3, the DNA is TGTGCCAGCAGCTTAGACGGCACAGATACGCAGTATTTT. It yields the protein CASSLDGTDTQYF.